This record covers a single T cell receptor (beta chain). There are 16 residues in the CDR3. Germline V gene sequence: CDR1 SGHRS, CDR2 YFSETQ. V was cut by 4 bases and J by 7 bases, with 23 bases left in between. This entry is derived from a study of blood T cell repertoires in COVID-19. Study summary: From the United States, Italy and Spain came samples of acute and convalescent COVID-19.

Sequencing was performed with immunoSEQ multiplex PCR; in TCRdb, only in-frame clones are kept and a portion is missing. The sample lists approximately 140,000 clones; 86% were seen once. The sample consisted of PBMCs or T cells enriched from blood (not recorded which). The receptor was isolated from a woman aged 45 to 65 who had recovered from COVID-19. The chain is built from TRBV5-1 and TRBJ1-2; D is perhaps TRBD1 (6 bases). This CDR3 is CASSGATDSPGVGYTF. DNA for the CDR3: TGCGCCAGCAGCGGTGCTACGGACAGCCCTGGGGTTGGCTACACCTTC.